Below are 22 T cell receptor beta chains sequenced from a single sample in a study of T cells after yellow fever vaccination (dated by TCRdb to 2018 to 2020). The method was 5' RACE. The sample was run on an Illumina NovaSeq 6000. The public reads were reprocessed in TCRdb via fastp at Q25 and MiXCR, keeping in-frame beta chains. Each CDR3 protein gets just one entry, which takes the most common genes and DNA from the rows behind it. Recorded for this sample are 200,000 to 300,000 distinct CDR3 sequences; approximately 3.8% of them occurred a single time. Under 20% of the sample is in the top ten clones. Per the publication, the treatment or condition label means: live attenuated yellow fever vaccine strain. The sequences come from PBMCs, collected 15 days after the yellow fever booster vaccination. All receptors come from a man younger than 35 who received the YFV17D yellow fever vaccine.

This clonotype was seen at least ten times. At one of its ends the junction is not consistent with the germline gene, which may arise from a read error. This rearrangement joins TRBV28 to TRBJ1-2, with D uncertain. CDR1 and CDR2 from the germline V gene are MDHEN and SYDVKM. This CDR3 comprises 12 residues. The CDR3 here is CASSPGLGNVAF. The CDR3 nucleotides read TGTGCCAGCAGTCCCGGACTGGGGAACGTAGCCTTC.

This clonotype was found many times. The chain employs TRBV5-6 and TRBJ2-7; 9 bases are a match to TRBD1. The junction had 9 bases not matched to a gene; V was cut back by 7 bases and J by 4 bases. The CDR3 covers 14 residues. The V gene's germline CDR1 is SGHDT and CDR2 YYEEEE. The CDR3, as DNA: TGTGCCAGCGCTCCGGGACAGGGAGGATACGAGCAGTACTTC. Amino acids: CASAPGQGGYEQYF.

The sample holds many counts of this clonotype. The rearrangement links TRBV7-2 to TRBJ2-2; TRBD1 agrees at 8 bases. The ends lost 1 base at V and 5 bases at J; junction bases unmatched: 9. The CDR3 contains 17 residues. Germline-derived CDR1 and CDR2 are SGHTA and FQGNSA. The CDR3 DNA is TGTGCCAGCAGCTTAGAACATGGACAGGGTCGGACCGGGGAGCTGTTTTTT. This sequence encodes CASSLEHGQGRTGELFF.

This clonotype has ten or more counts. The CDR3 DNA reads TGCGCCAGCAGCTGGGCCGGGGGGGCGACCTACAATGAGCAGTTCTTC. Translation gives CASSWAGGATYNEQFF. The chain combines TRBV5-1 with TRBJ2-1; 8 positions agree with TRBD2. The CDR3 contains 16 residues. Germline CDR1 SGHRS, CDR2 YFSETQ. Unmatched junction bases numbered 7, after V lost 3 bases and J lost 2 bases.

There are many counts of this clonotype. The genes are TRBV5-1 and TRBJ2-7; D is unresolved. CDR3 length: 13 residues. Germline CDR1 is SGHRS and CDR2 is YFSETQ. Trimming cost V 4 bases and J 7 bases, with 15 bases left between them. In DNA form, the CDR3 reads TGCGCCAGCAGCCCCACCTGGCTGGGAGAGCAGTACTTC. It yields the protein CASSPTWLGEQYF.

There are a few counts of this clonotype. The chain carries TRBV29-1 and TRBJ2-2; possible D gene TRBD1, 7 bases. Trimming stripped 6 bases from V and 1 base from J, with 21 bases between. CDR1 SQVTM and CDR2 ANQGSEA come from the germline V gene. CDR3 length: 17 residues. The CDR3 protein is CSVVGLPGQENTGELFF. CDR3 sequence (DNA): TGCAGCGTCGTGGGACTCCCCGGACAGGAGAACACCGGGGAGCTGTTTTTT.

In its sample, this clonotype was seen many times. This chain uses TRBV5-4 with TRBJ2-1; TRBD2 matches 10 bases. The trim removed 3 bases at V and 9 bases at J, leaving 6 bases unmatched. The CDR3 sequence is 14 residues long. Germline V lookup: CDR1 SGHNT, CDR2 YYREEE (reference sequence). The CDR3 here is CASSSSGGVVEQFF. Here the CDR3 DNA reads TGTGCCAGCAGCTCTAGCGGGGGTGTGGTTGAGCAGTTCTTC.

This clonotype showed up just a few times. This clone may be a read error of a much larger clone one base away. The V and J genes are TRBV7-9 and TRBJ1-1; D call uncertain. Looked up from germline, CDR1 is SEHNR and CDR2 is FQNEAQ (reference sequence). The V end lost 3 bases, the J end lost 10 bases, and 18 bases lay between the germline ends. The CDR3 runs 14 residues. The CDR3 DNA sequence: TGTGCCAGCAGCTTCGTCGGGAAGCCACCCGTAGCTTTCTTT. The encoded protein is CASSFVGKPPVAFF.

This clonotype was observed at least ten times. V and J are TRBV6-6 and TRBJ2-5; 7 nucleotides match TRBD1. This CDR3 region has 11 residues. V dropped 6 bases and J dropped 13; count of bases not matched to a gene: 8. Per germline, CDR1 MNHNY and CDR2 SVGAGI (reference sequence). In nucleotides, the CDR3 is TGTGCCAGCAGCCCGGGACAGACTCCGTACTTC. Translation gives CASSPGQTPYF.

This clonotype has a count of ten or more. This chain links TRBV2 with TRBJ2-6; no reliable D call. The germline V gene has CDR1 SNHLY and CDR2 FYNNEI. V lost 2 bases to trimming and J lost 0 bases, with 8 bases between them. The CDR3 runs to 16 residues. In DNA, the CDR3 is TGTGCCAGCAGTGAACGACGGGCCTCTGGGGCCAACGTCCTGACTTTC. The encoded protein is CASSERRASGANVLTF.

This clonotype was seen at least ten times. The chain combines TRBV18 with TRBJ2-3; D remains unclear. CDR3 size: 15 residues. Germline values: CDR1 KGHSH, CDR2 LQKENI. Trimming cost V 5 bases and J 0 bases, with 12 bases left between them. The CDR3 nucleotides read TGTGCCAGCTCAAAGCTAGGCCCCAGCACAGATACGCAGTATTTT. It encodes CASSKLGPSTDTQYF. Using reference TRBV18 and TRBJ2-3 for the parts outside the CDR3, the full variable domain is NAGVMQNPRHLVRRRGQEARLRCSPMKGHSHVYWYRQLPEEGLKFMVYLQKENIIDESGMPKERFSAEFPKEGPSILRIQQVVRGDSAAYFCASSKLGPSTDTQYFGPGTRLTVL.

The sample holds many counts of this clonotype. The chain carries TRBV2 and TRBJ1-2; D might be TRBD1 (6 bases). With 7 bases removed from V and 5 bases from J, the gap between germline ends came to 14 bases. Germline V gene sequence: CDR1 SNHLY, CDR2 FYNNEI. This CDR3 spans 13 amino acids. CDR3 residues: CASTAGALYGYTF. DNA for the CDR3: TGTGCCAGCACGGCAGGGGCGCTGTATGGCTACACCTTC.

This chain links TRBV9 with TRBJ2-7; 9 positions agree with TRBD1. Germline values: CDR1 SGDLS, CDR2 YYNGEE. Unmatched junction bases numbered 1, after V lost 0 bases and J lost 3 bases. The CDR3 has 14 residues. The CDR3 DNA is TGTGCCAGCAGCGTAGGGGGACAGGGCTACGAGCAGTACGTC. Translated, it gives CASSVGGQGYEQYV.

This clonotype was recorded at least ten times. The chain combines TRBV29-1 with TRBJ1-2; D is undetermined. V was pared by 6 bases and J by 4 bases, with 9 bases between. This CDR3 spans 11 amino acids. Germline lookup yields CDR1 SQVTM and CDR2 ANQGSEA. The CDR3 DNA sequence: TGCAGCGTAGGGAACTCCTATGGCTACACCTTC. This codes for CSVGNSYGYTF. The full variable domain, with the rest looked up from reference TRBV29-1 and TRBJ1-2, is SAVISQKPSRDICQRGTSLTIQCQVDSQVTMMFWYRQQPGQSLTLIATANQGSEATYESGFVIDKFPISRPNLTFSTLTVSNMSPEDSSIYLCSVGNSYGYTFGSGTRLTVV.

This clonotype appeared many times. The chain recombines TRBV7-9 with TRBJ2-3; possible D gene TRBD2, 7 bases. The CDR3 is made up of 16 amino acids. Trimming removed 5 bases from V and 5 bases from J, with 20 bases in between. Germline V CDR1 and CDR2: SEHNR, FQNEAQ (reference sequence). DNA of the CDR3: TGTGCCAGCAGCCCCCGTGGGCGGGGGCTAGGAGATACGCAGTATTTT. Translating it yields CASSPRGRGLGDTQYF.

At least ten counts were recorded for this clonotype. The chain has TRBV12-3 or TRBV12-4 and TRBJ2-1, with 10 nucleotides matching TRBD1. The CDR3 is 15 amino acids. The J segment lost 5 bases and the V segment lost 3 bases, leaving 4 bases of the junction unmatched. The CDR3 spells CASSLGQGFNNEQFF. In DNA form, the CDR3 reads TGTGCCAGCAGTTTGGGACAGGGGTTTAACAATGAGCAGTTCTTC.

Concerning this clonotype itself: A much larger clonotype is one base distant, so this may be a read error. The V gene is TRBV30, the J gene TRBJ2-5; D might be TRBD2 (6 bases). CDR3 length: 13 amino acids. The germline V gene encodes CDR1 GTSNPN and CDR2 SVGIG (reference sequence). The CDR3 nucleotides read TGTGGCTGGAGGGAGACTAGTACAGAGACCCAGTACTTC. This gives the protein CGWRETSTETQYF.

This clonotype occurred many times. V and J are TRBV6-5 and TRBJ2-7; maybe TRBD1 (5 bases). The CDR3 has 13 residues. Germline V gene lookup returns CDR1 MNHEY and CDR2 SVGAGI. Trimming removed 6 bases at V and 3 bases at J, with 12 bases between. DNA of the CDR3: TGTGCCAGCAGAGACAGTATCGGCTACGAGCAGTACTTC. Translation: CASRDSIGYEQYF.

This clonotype was seen ten or more times. V and J are TRBV12-3 or TRBV12-4 and TRBJ1-1, with TRBD1 as a possible D gene (6 bases). There are 15 residues in the CDR3. Trimming cost V 3 bases and J 3 bases, with 14 bases left between them. Written as DNA, the CDR3 is TGTGCCAGCAGTTTCCACAGGGCTTCGGACACTGAAGCTTTCTTT. As protein: CASSFHRASDTEAFF.

This clonotype was seen ten or more times. V usage is TRBV5-1 and J usage is TRBJ1-1; a possible D gene is TRBD1 (6 bases). There are 15 residues in the CDR3. The germline V gene encodes CDR1 SGHRS and CDR2 YFSETQ. V was pared by 3 bases and J by 0 bases, with 12 bases between. Here the CDR3 DNA reads TGCGCCAGCAGCTCCGGGGGCATCATGAACACTGAAGCTTTCTTT. Translating it yields CASSSGGIMNTEAFF.

The sample holds many counts of this clonotype. This rearrangement joins TRBV6-6 to TRBJ2-7; D ambiguous. The CDR3 has 13 amino acids. The V and J ends lost 5 bases and 3 bases respectively, with 11 bases between them. Looked up from germline, CDR1 is MNHNY and CDR2 is SVGAGI (reference sequence). DNA for the CDR3: TGTGCCAGCAGTCCCTCTTCATTCTACGAGCAGTACGTC. Translating it yields CASSPSSFYEQYV.

This clonotype was seen many times. The rearrangement uses TRBV7-2 and TRBJ2-1, with D unresolved. The CDR3 spans 14 residues. V lost 7 bases to trimming and J lost 0 bases, with 10 bases between them. The V gene's germline CDR1 is SGHTA and CDR2 FQGNSA. The CDR3 region is CASTPYSSYNEQFF. The CDR3 region has the DNA TGTGCCAGCACTCCGTACAGCTCCTACAATGAGCAGTTCTTC.